This is a list of T cell receptor beta chains from one sample in a study of blood T cell repertoires in COVID-19. Sequenced by immunoSEQ multiplex PCR; TCRdb stores in-frame clones only, minus some. The repertoire holds 90,000 to 150,000 clones, with 75% to 85% as singletons. Material for sequencing was peripheral blood. These receptors all come from a woman older than 75 with acute or convalescent COVID-19. Each CDR3 is given without its conserved first and last residue. D genes are given only for firm matches. Clone sizes are given selectively: once, few, many, or a class where the clone is expanded.

d_call	j_call	v_call	clone_size	cdr3_aa
NA	TRBJ1-1	TRBV5-5	NA	ASSLPGAEAF
NA	TRBJ2-2	TRBV29-1	many	SVEDTRELF
TRBD1	TRBJ1-5	TRBV4-3	once	ASSQTGTGYQPQH
TRBD1	TRBJ1-4	TRBV7-9	NA	ASRRYVTGAANEKLF
NA	TRBJ2-1	TRBV19	NA	ASSPGLWVNEQF
TRBD1	TRBJ1-2	TRBV7-6	NA	ASSLLTGGNYGYT
NA	TRBJ2-3	TRBV7-3	NA	ASSFGSGTDTQY
NA	TRBJ2-3	TRBV3-1/TRBV3-2	NA	ASSPNPRTSTDTQY
NA	TRBJ1-5	TRBV30	NA	ACQHHGTHNQPQH
TRBD1	TRBJ2-5	TRBV5-1	NA	ASSLAGTGVQETQY
TRBD2	TRBJ2-5	TRBV6-2/TRBV6-3	NA	ASSTGTRGETQY
NA	TRBJ2-5	TRBV12-3/TRBV12-4	NA	ASSRQETQY
TRBD1	TRBJ1-1	TRBV6-4	NA	ASSEQGQGGEAF
NA	TRBJ1-5	TRBV7-2	NA	ASSSRGSVREPQH
NA	TRBJ2-3	TRBV20-1	NA	SASTSIADTQY
TRBD1	TRBJ1-5	TRBV30	NA	AWTGGGNQPQH
TRBD1	TRBJ1-2	TRBV18	NA	ASSLTGSAGYT
NA	TRBJ2-7	TRBV7-9	once	ASSLGNSRGEQY
NA	TRBJ1-4	TRBV4-1	NA	ASSQQGRDEKLF
NA	TRBJ1-1	TRBV4-1	NA	ASSQERTGAF
NA	TRBJ2-3	TRBV4-3	NA	ASSLRVGDTQY
NA	TRBJ2-1	TRBV30	NA	AWSVLSISNEQF
TRBD2	TRBJ2-1	TRBV9	NA	ASSVSSGDTYNEQF
TRBD1	TRBJ2-7	TRBV25-1	NA	ASRGQGVPGQY
NA	TRBJ1-1	TRBV12-3/TRBV12-4	NA	ASSPGGTEAF
NA	TRBJ2-2	TRBV3-1/TRBV3-2	NA	ASSRGPGSTGELF
NA	TRBJ1-1	TRBV28	NA	AIHRGTEAF
TRBD1	TRBJ1-4	TRBV2	NA	ASSIDRGRGKLF
NA	TRBJ1-4	TRBV6-5	NA	ASSPPGAVDEKLF
NA	TRBJ1-4	TRBV19	NA	ASKDITGRDQYEKLF
TRBD2	TRBJ2-3	TRBV30	NA	AWSPRRGATDTQY
NA	TRBJ2-7	TRBV7-2	NA	ASSQANYYEQY
TRBD1	TRBJ1-2	TRBV10-3	NA	AISTGELNYGYT
NA	TRBJ1-1	TRBV5-1	NA	ASAPSGGWTEAF
NA	TRBJ2-1	TRBV6-5	NA	ASRSPGLQNEQF
TRBD1	TRBJ2-6	TRBV19	NA	ASRHRDRGSGANVLT
NA	TRBJ1-6	TRBV7-9	NA	ASSLGEGSPLH
NA	TRBJ1-5	TRBV7-8	NA	ASSSPGREASNQPQH
TRBD2	TRBJ2-1	TRBV7-9	NA	ASSRSSGRRNEQF
NA	TRBJ1-1	TRBV3-1/TRBV3-2	NA	ASSHMSGEAF
NA	TRBJ1-1	TRBV5-8	NA	ASRPPPVNTEAF
NA	TRBJ1-1	TRBV12-3/TRBV12-4	NA	ASSLQVNTEAF
NA	TRBJ1-2	TRBV3-1/TRBV3-2	NA	ASRANTAESATYGYT
NA	TRBJ1-3	TRBV6-2/TRBV6-3	NA	ASSTPRLTGSGNTIY
TRBD1	TRBJ2-1	TRBV11-3	NA	ASSQTATGEQF
NA	TRBJ2-7	TRBV24-1	few	ATSDQGYEQY
TRBD1	TRBJ2-3	TRBV7-2	NA	ASSLGTGVSTDTQY
NA	TRBJ2-3	TRBV30	once	AWRGGRFSDTQY
TRBD1	TRBJ2-7	TRBV6-5	many	ASSLYPPGQPYEQY
TRBD1	TRBJ1-5	TRBV7-9	NA	ASSSGTGGPPSQPQH
NA	TRBJ1-2	TRBV29-1	NA	SVYSYGYT
NA	TRBJ2-7	TRBV6-5	NA	ASSYRGGSYEQY
TRBD1	TRBJ1-2	TRBV14	NA	ASSQDQGGYGYT
NA	TRBJ1-2	TRBV25-1	NA	ASSEGHYGYT
NA	TRBJ1-1	TRBV4-2	NA	ASSRTGLNTEAF